Below are 20 T cell receptor beta chains sequenced from a single sample in a study of OX40 agonist ivuxolimab in advanced cancers. Sequencing was performed with immunoSEQ multiplex PCR; in TCRdb, only in-frame clones are kept and a portion is missing. The sample records about 59,000 clones, 87% being singletons. The source was CD4+ or CD8+ T cells sorted from blood, collected in a trial of the OX40 agonist ivuxolimab. Every receptor here comes from an adult with an advanced solid tumor such as melanoma, head and neck, liver or kidney cancer.

The table lists this clone with a count of one. The chain couples TRBV6-1 to TRBJ2-4, with D tentatively TRBD1 or TRBD2 (6 bases each). V lost 6 bases to trimming and J lost 0 bases, with 9 bases between them. The CDR3 sequence is 14 residues long. CDR1 MNHNS and CDR2 SASEGT come from the germline V gene. The CDR3 region has the DNA TGTGCCAGCAGGAGGGGGGTAGCCAAAAACATTCAGTACTTC. As protein: CASRRGVAKNIQYF.

This clone was detected once. V gene TRBV28 combines with J gene TRBJ1-3; unclear D gene. Trimming removed 3 bases at V and 2 bases at J, with 11 bases between. CDR1 is MDHEN and CDR2 is SYDVKM in the germline V gene. The CDR3 covers 15 residues. CDR3 sequence reads: CASSFESSTGNTIYF. The CDR3 DNA reads as TGTGCCAGCAGTTTTGAGTCCTCAACTGGAAACACCATATATTTT. Full variable domain (outside the CDR3, taken from reference TRBV28 and TRBJ1-3): DVKVTQSSRYLVKRTGEKVFLECVQDMDHENMFWYRQDPGLGLRLIYFSYDVKMKEKGDIPEGYSVSREKKERFSLILESASTNQTSMYLCASSFESSTGNTIYFGEGSWLTVV.

The chain has TRBV29-1 and TRBJ2-2; D is perhaps TRBD1 (5 bases). CDR1 SQVTM and CDR2 ANQGSEA come from the germline V gene. The CDR3 sequence is 14 residues long. V lost 7 bases and J lost 7, with 19 bases in between. The CDR3 DNA is TGCAGCGCCCACGCAGGGCAGGGCATCGGGGAGCTGTTTTTT. This gives the protein CSAHAGQGIGELFF.

V usage is TRBV5-1 and J usage is TRBJ1-6, with TRBD1 identical over 9 bases. Germline CDR1 SGHRS, CDR2 YFSETQ. The CDR3 loop spans 17 amino acids. Trimming cost V 3 bases and J 10 bases; bases outside gene matches: 14. The CDR3 sequence: CASSSHYLQGAISPLHF. DNA for the CDR3: TGCGCCAGCAGCTCGCACTATTTACAGGGGGCAATATCACCCCTCCACTTT.

The rearrangement uses TRBV29-1 and TRBJ1-4, with TRBD1 matching over 10 bases. The CDR3 has 13 amino acids. V shed 2 bases and J 7 bases; nucleotides not matched to a gene: 1. CDR1 and CDR2 (germline): SQVTM, ANQGSEA. The CDR3 sequence is CSVERDRGEKLFF. CDR3 nucleotide sequence: TGCAGCGTTGAAAGGGACAGGGGTGAAAAACTGTTTTTT.

The V and J genes are TRBV28 and TRBJ1-4; possibly TRBD1 for D (5 bases). The length of the CDR3 is 16 residues. In germline, CDR1 is MDHEN, CDR2 SYDVKM. V lost 5 bases and J lost 0, with 13 bases in between. DNA of the CDR3: TGTGCCAGCAGTGAACCTACAGGTGCAACTAATGAAAAACTGTTTTTT. This translates into CASSEPTGATNEKLFF.

The chain joins TRBV10-3 to TRBJ2-3, with D tentatively TRBD1 (7 bases). V was cut by 5 bases and J by 3 bases, with 15 bases left in between. This CDR3 contains 15 residues. The germline gives CDR1 ENHRY, CDR2 SYGVKD. The chain's CDR3 is CAISLEGALTDTQYF. The CDR3 DNA is TGTGCCATCAGTTTGGAGGGGGCCTTAACAGATACGCAGTATTTT.

The V gene is TRBV6-5, the J gene TRBJ2-1; tentative D call: TRBD2 (6 bases). Trimming pared 6 bases from V and 5 bases from J, leaving 8 bases between. Looked up from germline, CDR1 is MNHEY and CDR2 is SVGAGI. CDR3 size: 12 residues. CDR3 nucleotide sequence: TGTGCCAGCAGGGGGGGAGACAATGAGCAGTTCTTC. Translated: CASRGGDNEQFF.

The J gene is TRBJ1-4, the V gene TRBV5-4; D possibly corresponds to TRBD1 (5 bases). In germline, CDR1 is SGHNT, CDR2 YYREEE (reference sequence). There are 15 residues in the CDR3. Trimming removed 1 base at V and 7 bases at J, with 14 bases between. This CDR3 is CASSLRTGAAEKLFF. The CDR3 DNA is TGTGCCAGCAGCTTGCGAACAGGTGCCGCTGAAAAACTGTTTTTT. The full variable domain, with the rest looked up from reference TRBV5-4 and TRBJ1-4, is ETGVTQSPTHLIKTRGQQVTLRCSSQSGHNTVSWYQQALGQGPQFIFQYYREEENGRGNFPPRFSGLQFPNYSSELNVNALELDDSALYLCASSLRTGAAEKLFFGSGTQLSVL.

This clone came up a few times. The V call is TRBV28, the J call TRBJ1-1; TRBD1 might be the D (5 bases). V was trimmed by 2 bases and J by 8 bases, leaving 9 bases between them. The CDR3 contains 12 residues. The V gene's germline CDR1 is MDHEN and CDR2 SYDVKM. CDR3 sequence (DNA): TGTGCCAGCAGTTTACTTAGACAGGAAGCTTTCTTT. This gives the protein CASSLLRQEAFF.

This chain connects TRBV25-1 to TRBJ1-6; TRBD1 is a possible D gene (5 bases). The CDR3 is 13 amino acids. Trimming shortened V by 4 bases and J by 7 bases, and 8 bases separated the two germline ends. Per germline, CDR1 MGHDK and CDR2 SYGVNS. The CDR3 here is CASSGTRNSPLHF. The CDR3 DNA sequence: TGTGCCAGCAGTGGGACAAGAAATTCACCCCTCCACTTT.

This chain joins TRBV5-5 and TRBJ2-3; a possible D gene is TRBD2 (5 bases). With 4 bases removed from V and 6 bases from J, the gap between germline ends came to 21 bases. Germline assignment: CDR1 SGHKS and CDR2 YYEKEE (reference sequence). CDR3 length: 16 residues. The CDR3 DNA follows: TGTGCCAGCAGCATCTATTTCTCCGGGGTCCCGGATACGCAGTATTTT. It specifies CASSIYFSGVPDTQYF. The variable domain in full, with the rest retrieved from reference TRBV5-5 and TRBJ2-3, is DAGVTQSPTHLIKTRGQQVTLRCSPISGHKSVSWYQQVLGQGPQFIFQYYEKEERGRGNFPDRFSARQFPNYSSELNVNALLLGDSALYLCASSIYFSGVPDTQYFGPGTRLTVL.

The chain links TRBV7-8 to TRBJ2-5, with D unresolved. Trimming left V 3 bases short and J 2 bases short, with 7 bases between. CDR3 length: 13 residues. CDR1 is SGHVS and CDR2 is FQNEAQ in the germline V gene. CDR3 protein: CASSFYTQETQYF. The CDR3, as DNA: TGTGCCAGCAGCTTCTATACTCAAGAGACCCAGTACTTC.

This rearrangement joins TRBV27 to TRBJ1-5; 9 nucleotides match TRBD1. This CDR3 comprises 13 residues. With 8 bases clipped from V and 7 bases from J, the junction kept 6 bases outside the gene matches. CDR1 and CDR2 (germline): MNHEY, SMNVEV (reference sequence). CDR3 sequence (DNA): TGTGCCAGCGCGCAAACAGGGGGCCAGCCCCAGCATTTT. It translates to CASAQTGGQPQHF.

This clone has just a few counts. The J gene is TRBJ2-1, the V gene TRBV2, with D possibly TRBD1 on 6 matching bases. The V end lost 5 bases, the J end lost 1 base, and 18 bases lay between the germline ends. Germline-derived CDR1 and CDR2 are SNHLY and FYNNEI. This CDR3 has 17 residues. This CDR3 is CASSKTGSIGSYNEQFF. CDR3 sequence (DNA): TGTGCCAGCAGTAAAACAGGGTCAATTGGGTCCTACAATGAGCAGTTCTTC.

As to this clone: The junction shows a germline mismatch at one end, possibly a read error. The chain employs TRBV19 and TRBJ2-3, with 9 nucleotides matching TRBD2. Germline CDR1 is LNHDA and CDR2 is SQIVND (reference sequence). The CDR3 spans 17 residues. Here the CDR3 reads CASSIDLSGRSTNTQYF. CDR3 nucleotides: TGTGCCAGTAGTATAGATCTCAGCGGGAGGTCCACAAATACGCAGTATTTT.

The gene calls are TRBV18 and TRBJ2-7; TRBD1 is a possible D gene (5 bases). The CDR3 length is 13 residues. The germline V and J ends were trimmed by 1 base and 5 bases, with 9 bases remaining between them. The V gene's germline CDR1 is KGHSH and CDR2 LQKENI. The CDR3 region is CASSPLQGHEQYF. The CDR3 nucleotides read TGTGCCAGCTCACCACTCCAGGGCCACGAGCAGTACTTC.

The chain employs TRBV27 and TRBJ2-7; no clear D gene. This CDR3 has 11 residues. The ends were cut back, 6 bases at V and 4 bases at J, with 7 bases in the middle. The germline gives CDR1 MNHEY, CDR2 SMNVEV (reference sequence). The CDR3 here is CASSRNYEQYF. As DNA, the CDR3 is TGTGCCAGCAGCCGAAATTACGAGCAGTACTTC.

The rearrangement uses TRBV9 and TRBJ2-5, with 8 bases identical to TRBD1. There are 16 residues in the CDR3. Germline CDR1 reads SGDLS; CDR2 reads YYNGEE. V shed 2 bases, J shed 4 bases, and the junction held 10 bases outside the gene matches. The CDR3 bases are TGTGCCAGCAGCGTCTCCCCGCAGGGGGCTGGAGAGACCCAGTACTTC. Translating it yields CASSVSPQGAGETQYF.

Comment on this clone: Its ends do not fully match the called genes, so a read error is possible. The chain carries TRBV10-3 and TRBJ2-2; no firm D call. Germline assignment: CDR1 ENHRY and CDR2 SYGVKD. The CDR3 has 14 residues. CDR3 coding DNA: TGTGCCAGCAGTGAAGGGCAGCACACCGGGGAGCTGTTTTTT. It translates to CASSEGQHTGELFF.